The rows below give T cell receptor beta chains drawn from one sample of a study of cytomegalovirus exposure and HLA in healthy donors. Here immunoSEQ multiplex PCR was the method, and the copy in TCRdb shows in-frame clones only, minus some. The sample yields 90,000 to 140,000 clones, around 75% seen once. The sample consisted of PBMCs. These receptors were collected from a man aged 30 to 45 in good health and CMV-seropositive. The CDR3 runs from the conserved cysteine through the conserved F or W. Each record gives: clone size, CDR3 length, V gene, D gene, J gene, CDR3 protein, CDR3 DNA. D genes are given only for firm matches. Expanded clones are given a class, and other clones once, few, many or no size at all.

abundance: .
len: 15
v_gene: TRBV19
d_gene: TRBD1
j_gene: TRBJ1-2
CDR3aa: CASSAGQGAYYGYTF
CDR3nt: TGTGCCAGTAGTGCGGGACAGGGGGCCTACTATGGCTACACCTTC

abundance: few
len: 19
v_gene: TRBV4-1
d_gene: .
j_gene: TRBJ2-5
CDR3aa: CASSQESPVIGGPRETQYF
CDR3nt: TGCGCCAGCAGCCAAGAAAGTCCCGTCATAGGGGGACCCAGGGAGACCCAGTACTTC

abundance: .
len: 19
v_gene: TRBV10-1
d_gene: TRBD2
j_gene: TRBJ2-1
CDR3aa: CASSGPLNYASGVTNEQFF
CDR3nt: TGCGCCAGCAGTGGCCCCCTCAACTATGCTAGCGGGGTTACCAATGAGCAGTTCTTC

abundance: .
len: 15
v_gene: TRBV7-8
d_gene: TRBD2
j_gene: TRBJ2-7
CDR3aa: CASSWTSGATYEQYF
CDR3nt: TGTGCCAGCAGTTGGACTAGCGGGGCAACCTACGAGCAGTACTTC

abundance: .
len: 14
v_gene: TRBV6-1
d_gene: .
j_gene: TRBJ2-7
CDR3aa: CASSGSGDPYEQYF
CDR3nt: TGTGCCAGCAGTGGCTCGGGGGACCCGTACGAGCAGTACTTC

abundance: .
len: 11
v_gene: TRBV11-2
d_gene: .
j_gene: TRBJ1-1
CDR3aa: CASSPSTEAFF
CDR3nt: TGTGCCAGCAGCCCCTCCACTGAAGCTTTCTTT

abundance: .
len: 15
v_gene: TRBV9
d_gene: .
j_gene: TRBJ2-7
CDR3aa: CASSGGGGGPFEQYF
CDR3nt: TGTGCCAGCAGCGGAGGAGGGGGGGGGCCTTTCGAGCAGTACTTC

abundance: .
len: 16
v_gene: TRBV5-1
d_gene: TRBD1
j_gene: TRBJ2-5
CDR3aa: CASSGGTGGYQETQYF
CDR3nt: TGCGCCAGCAGCGGGGGGACAGGGGGGTACCAAGAGACCCAGTACTTC

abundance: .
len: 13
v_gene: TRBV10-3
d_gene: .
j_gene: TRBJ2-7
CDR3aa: CAIREGSTYEQYF
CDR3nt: TGTGCCATCCGAGAGGGAAGCACCTACGAGCAGTACTTC

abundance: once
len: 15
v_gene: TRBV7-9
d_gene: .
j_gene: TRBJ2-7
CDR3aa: CASSLKGGEYYEQYF
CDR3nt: TGTGCCAGCAGCTTAAAAGGCGGAGAGTACTACGAGCAGTACTTC

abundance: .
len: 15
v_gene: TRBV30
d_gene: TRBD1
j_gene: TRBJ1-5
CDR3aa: CAWSYSGQGSQPQHF
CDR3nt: TGTGCCTGGAGCTACTCGGGACAGGGGAGTCAGCCCCAGCATTTT

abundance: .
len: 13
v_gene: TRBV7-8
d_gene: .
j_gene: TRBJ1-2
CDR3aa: CASSLTPNYGYTF
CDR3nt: TGTGCCAGCAGCTTAACACCCAACTATGGCTACACCTTC

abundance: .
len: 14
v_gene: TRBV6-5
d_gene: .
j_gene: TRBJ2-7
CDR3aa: CASSYAGEGTKQYF
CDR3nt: TGTGCCAGCAGTTACGCAGGGGAAGGGACGAAGCAGTACTTC

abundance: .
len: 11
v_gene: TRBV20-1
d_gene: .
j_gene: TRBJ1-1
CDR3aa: CSARGSTEAFF
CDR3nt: TGCAGTGCTAGGGGGAGCACTGAAGCTTTCTTT

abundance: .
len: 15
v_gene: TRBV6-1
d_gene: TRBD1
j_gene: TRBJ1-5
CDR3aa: CASSERTGGGQPQHF
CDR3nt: TGTGCCAGCAGTGAAAGGACAGGGGGCGGTCAGCCCCAGCATTTT

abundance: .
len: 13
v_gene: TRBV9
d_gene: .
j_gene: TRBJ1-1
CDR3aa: CASSVQANTEAFF
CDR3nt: TGTGCCAGCAGCGTTCAAGCGAACACTGAAGCTTTCTTT

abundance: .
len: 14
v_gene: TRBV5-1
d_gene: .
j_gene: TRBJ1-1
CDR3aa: CASAPARGDTEAFF
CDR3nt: TGCGCCAGCGCCCCGGCCCGGGGGGACACTGAAGCTTTCTTT

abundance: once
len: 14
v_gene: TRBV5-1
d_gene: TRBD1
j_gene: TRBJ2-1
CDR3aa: CASSFDSGGDEQFF
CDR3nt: TGCGCCAGCAGCTTTGACTCAGGGGGCGATGAGCAGTTCTTC

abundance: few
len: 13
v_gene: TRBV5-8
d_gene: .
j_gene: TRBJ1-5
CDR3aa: CANAQGINQPQHF
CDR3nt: TGTGCCAATGCCCAGGGAATCAATCAGCCCCAGCATTTT

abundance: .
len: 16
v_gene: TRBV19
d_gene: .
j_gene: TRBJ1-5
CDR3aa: CASSIGEGPLYQPQHF
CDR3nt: TGTGCCAGTAGTATCGGGGAGGGGCCGCTATATCAGCCCCAGCATTTT

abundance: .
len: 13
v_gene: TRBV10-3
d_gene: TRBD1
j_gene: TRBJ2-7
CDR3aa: CAISADRGYEQYF
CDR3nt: TGTGCCATCAGTGCGGACAGGGGGTACGAGCAGTACTTC

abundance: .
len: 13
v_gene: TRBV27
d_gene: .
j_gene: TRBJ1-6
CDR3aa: CASSGSDNSPLHF
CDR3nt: TGTGCCAGCAGCGGGAGCGATAATTCACCCCTCCACTTT

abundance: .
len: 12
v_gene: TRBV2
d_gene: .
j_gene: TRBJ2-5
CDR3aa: CASSLSIETQYF
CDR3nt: TGTGCCAGCAGTCTCTCTATAGAGACCCAGTACTTC

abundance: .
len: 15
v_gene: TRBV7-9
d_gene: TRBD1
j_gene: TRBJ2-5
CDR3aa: CASSLGTGAGETQYF
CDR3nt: TGTGCCAGCAGCCTAGGTACAGGGGCAGGAGAGACCCAGTACTTC

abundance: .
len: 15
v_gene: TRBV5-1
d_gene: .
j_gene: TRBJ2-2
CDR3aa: CASRLGQGFTGELFF
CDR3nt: TGCGCCAGCAGGTTGGGGCAGGGGTTCACCGGGGAGCTGTTTTTT

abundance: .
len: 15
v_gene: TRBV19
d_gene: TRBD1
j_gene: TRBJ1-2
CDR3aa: CASSIGTGLPYGYTF
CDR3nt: TGTGCCAGTAGTATAGGGACAGGCCTTCCCTATGGCTACACCTTC

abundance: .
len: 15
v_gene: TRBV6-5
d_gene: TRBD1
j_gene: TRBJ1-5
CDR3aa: CASSYSGQGNQPQHF
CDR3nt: TGTGCCAGCAGTTACTCCGGACAGGGAAATCAGCCCCAGCATTTT

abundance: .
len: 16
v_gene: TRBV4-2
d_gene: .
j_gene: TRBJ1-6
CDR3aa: CASSQATISYNSPLHF
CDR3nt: TGTGCCAGCAGCCAAGCGACAATCTCCTATAATTCACCCCTCCACTTT